The sample holds one count of the clone carrying this TCR beta chain. Its antigen is not known. Generated by immunoSEQ multiplex PCR, the TCRdb table keeps only in-frame clones and is missing some. The sample holds about 110,000 clones, about 93% seen once. This sample is part of a study of T cell responses to AZD1222 COVID-19 vaccine. Per germline, CDR1 MNHEY and CDR2 SMNVEV (reference sequence). The CDR3 has 13 amino acids. Trimming cost V 3 bases and J 1 base, with 7 bases left between them. Whole-study results and caveats: Spike as a whole was targeted by vaccine-associated CD4 TCRs, dominant at 160-218 and 743-854. The reported proportion of spike-specific TCRs targeting unmutated variant regions was nearly half. There were mostly white British donors and more females than males, and clonal diversity was possibly underestimated.

The V gene is TRBV27, the J gene TRBJ2-7; D gene unclear. The sample in question was peripheral blood, obtained on day 0 of AZD1222 vaccination. This clonotype was obtained from an adult in good health. CDR3: CASSFYRSYEQYF. CDR3 coding DNA: TGTGCCAGCAGTTTCTACAGATCCTACGAGCAGTACTTC.